Listed below are T cell receptor beta chains from one sample, sequenced in a study of shared clonotypes between healthy human individuals. TCRdb's copy holds only in-frame clones and misses some; the assay was immunoSEQ multiplex PCR. The data contain fewer than 700,000 clones, around three quarters of them singletons. Sequenced material: PBMCs. Source of these receptors: a woman in her forties in good health. Some clones in this sample may be carry-over from other donors' samples. Both conserved end residues are part of each CDR3. D genes are given only for firm matches. Part of the rows lack a size; the others show once, few, many or a class for expanded clones.

TRBV19,.,TRBJ2-2,few,CASSRLADTNTGELFF,TGTGCCAGTAGTCGGTTGGCGGATACGAACACCGGGGAGCTGTTTTTT
TRBV28,TRBD1,TRBJ1-5,.,CASSSPGGLRPQHF,TGTGCCAGCAGTTCCCCAGGGGGACTAAGGCCCCAGCATTTT
TRBV11-2,.,TRBJ1-5,.,CASSLTGRNQPQHF,TGTGCCAGCAGCTTAACAGGACGCAATCAGCCCCAGCATTTT
TRBV2,.,TRBJ1-2,.,CANTATANPPTPNYGYTF,TGTGCCAACACCGCTACGGCCAATCCGCCGACCCCTAACTATGGCTACACCTTC
TRBV9,.,TRBJ1-5,.,CASSALEGSFHQPQHF,TGTGCCAGCAGCGCCCTCGAAGGGTCGTTCCATCAGCCCCAGCATTTT
TRBV28,.,TRBJ1-2,.,CASSFWRKGYTF,TGTGCCAGCAGTTTCTGGAGGAAGGGCTACACCTTC
TRBV2,.,TRBJ1-5,.,CASSEIGQSGQPQHF,TGTGCCAGCAGTGAAATTGGGCAGTCTGGTCAGCCCCAGCATTTT
TRBV7-2,TRBD1,TRBJ2-5,.,CASSLGLGQGGETQYF,TGTGCCAGCAGCTTAGGCCTGGGACAGGGTGGGGAGACCCAGTACTTC
TRBV6-5,.,TRBJ1-1,many,CASNTVGTEAFF,TGTGCCAGCAATACTGTTGGCACTGAAGCTTTCTTT
TRBV11-3,TRBD2,TRBJ2-1,.,CASSLGREGNEQFF,TGTGCCAGCAGCTTAGGTCGGGAGGGGAATGAGCAGTTCTTC
TRBV29-1,.,TRBJ1-5,.,CSVEEAGQPQHF,TGCAGCGTTGAAGAGGCGGGTCAGCCCCAGCATTTT
TRBV29-1,.,TRBJ2-7,once,CSVRWAQGTYEQYF,TGCAGCGTTCGTTGGGCCCAGGGAACCTACGAGCAGTACTTC
TRBV6-6,.,TRBJ1-1,.,CASSYRQASEAFF,TGTGCCAGCAGTTATCGACAGGCGTCTGAAGCTTTCTTT
TRBV5-1,TRBD1,TRBJ1-5,.,CASSTGTDLNQPQHF,TGCGCCAGCAGCACGGGGACAGACCTCAATCAGCCCCAGCATTTT
TRBV6-1,.,TRBJ2-6,.,CASSARGAGANVLTF,TGTGCCAGCAGTGCCCGCGGGGCTGGGGCCAACGTCCTGACTTTC
TRBV7-9,.,TRBJ2-1,.,CASSSDMDYNEQFF,TGTGCCAGCAGCTCCGACATGGACTACAATGAGCAGTTCTTC
TRBV30,.,TRBJ1-5,.,CAWSETPTKRPDGNQPQHF,TGTGCCTGGAGTGAGACCCCTACTAAACGCCCGGACGGAAATCAGCCCCAGCATTTT
TRBV18,TRBD1,TRBJ1-5,few,CASSPPTRTGVYF,TGTGCCAGCTCACCCCCCACCCGGACAGGGGTTTATTTT
TRBV7-9,.,TRBJ1-1,.,CASSLGPLFEAFF,TGTGCCAGCAGCTTGGGCCCCCTCTTTGAAGCTTTCTTT
TRBV25-1,.,TRBJ2-2,few,CASQTRLTGELFF,TGTGCCAGCCAAACTAGACTCACCGGGGAGCTGTTTTTT
TRBV7-3,TRBD1,TRBJ1-1,.,CASSFAGTDKAFF,TGTGCCAGCAGCTTCGCGGGGACAGACAAAGCTTTCTTT
TRBV9,.,TRBJ2-3,.,CASSVGLISTDTQYF,TGTGCCAGCAGCGTAGGGCTTATTAGCACAGATACGCAGTATTTT
TRBV27,TRBD2,TRBJ2-7,.,CASSLRGLAGGPSYEQYF,TGTGCCAGCAGTTTAAGGGGGCTAGCGGGAGGGCCCTCCTACGAGCAGTACTTC
TRBV27,.,TRBJ2-7,.,CASSLSWGDEQYF,TGTGCCAGCAGTTTATCTTGGGGCGACGAGCAGTACTTC
TRBV29-1,TRBD2,TRBJ2-1,.,CSVEGSRWTSGPYNEQFF,TGCAGCGTTGAAGGTTCCAGATGGACTAGCGGTCCCTACAATGAGCAGTTCTTC
TRBV5-6,.,TRBJ1-1,.,CASSTGLLNTEAFF,TGTGCCAGCAGCACGGGACTTCTGAACACTGAAGCTTTCTTT
TRBV7-9,.,TRBJ1-2,.,CASSSILAGIGGYTF,TGTGCCAGCAGCTCCATCTTGGCGGGTATAGGTGGCTACACCTTC
TRBV29-1,.,TRBJ2-1,.,CSVEDNKGGTRNEQFF,TGCAGCGTTGAAGATAACAAGGGGGGGACAAGGAATGAGCAGTTCTTC
TRBV5-5,TRBD2,TRBJ2-7,.,CASRELAGGRYEQYF,TGTGCCAGCAGGGAACTAGCGGGAGGTCGGTACGAGCAGTACTTC
TRBV4-1,TRBD1,TRBJ1-3,.,CASSQVGQGFGNTIYF,TGCGCCAGCAGCCAAGTAGGACAGGGGTTCGGAAACACCATATATTTT
TRBV6-1,.,TRBJ1-1,.,CASSEKTFRVTEAFF,TGTGCCAGCAGTGAAAAAACTTTCCGGGTAACTGAAGCTTTCTTT
TRBV7-8,TRBD2,TRBJ2-4,.,CASSMGLAGARVAKNIQYF,TGTGCCAGCAGCATGGGACTAGCGGGAGCGAGGGTAGCCAAAAACATTCAGTACTTC
TRBV7-9,.,TRBJ1-2,.,CASSLAGIDGYTF,TGTGCCAGCAGCTTAGCCGGTATCGACGGCTACACCTTC
TRBV5-6,.,TRBJ2-5,.,CASSSDGQETQYF,TGTGCCAGCAGCTCGGACGGGCAAGAGACCCAGTACTTC
TRBV5-1,TRBD1,TRBJ2-7,.,CASSSRTGRRYEQYF,TGCGCCAGCAGCTCAAGGACAGGGAGACGCTACGAGCAGTACTTC
TRBV11-2,.,TRBJ2-1,.,CASSIQSGGGAYNEQFF,TGTGCCAGCAGCATCCAATCCGGGGGCGGGGCATACAATGAGCAGTTCTTC
TRBV18,TRBD1,TRBJ1-1,.,CASSPGTADEAFF,TGTGCCAGCTCACCCGGGACAGCTGACGAAGCTTTCTTT
TRBV7-9,.,TRBJ1-1,.,CASSNRGGSVITEAFF,TGTGCCAGCAGCAATCGAGGAGGGTCGGTAATCACTGAAGCTTTCTTT
TRBV10-1,.,TRBJ2-5,.,CASSESLTQETQYF,TGCGCCAGCAGTGAGTCGCTCACCCAAGAGACCCAGTACTTC
TRBV7-2,.,TRBJ2-1,.,CASSLSSGSYNEQFF,TGTGCCAGCAGCTTATCGAGCGGGTCCTACAATGAGCAGTTCTTC
TRBV13,TRBD1,TRBJ1-2,.,CASRDPGQGDFYGYTF,TGTGCCAGCAGGGACCCGGGACAGGGGGATTTTTATGGCTACACCTTC
TRBV27,.,TRBJ2-7,few,CASNTYEQYF,TGTGCCAGCAACACCTACGAGCAGTACTTC
TRBV28,.,TRBJ1-5,.,CASKQGSSNQPQHF,TGTGCCAGCAAACAAGGGTCCAGCAATCAGCCCCAGCATTTT
TRBV15,.,TRBJ2-3,.,CATSPDPPLSQYF,TGTGCCACCAGCCCAGATCCCCCGCTTTCGCAGTATTTT
TRBV10-3,.,TRBJ1-2,.,CAISVGGNYGYTF,TGTGCCATCAGTGTGGGCGGGAACTATGGCTACACCTTC